This T cell receptor (beta chain) comes out of a study of radiotherapy plus CTLA-4 blockade in lung cancer. About the research overall: Disease control was seen in approximately 29% of patients, objective responses in about 18%. Whole-study findings and limits: Peripheral blood showed expansion of tumor-derived TCR clones after radiotherapy and ipilimumab. Interferon-beta and early blood T cell clone dynamics reportedly predicted response best.

This table comes from immunoSEQ multiplex PCR, and its TCRdb copy is limited to in-frame clones, with some not included. The sample holds some 66,000 clones, over 75% seen once. Chemo-refractory metastatic non-small-cell lung cancer patients were treated with focal radiation plus CTLA-4 blockade with ipilimumab. Concerning this clone itself: Its antigen is currently unknown.

The germline CDR1 and CDR2 sequences are DFQATT and SNEGSKA (reference sequence). After removal of 6 bases from V and 7 bases from J, the junction contained 3 bases not matched to a gene. The CDR3 covers 11 residues. The chain joins TRBV20-1 to TRBJ2-1; 7 bases line up with TRBD2. This TCR was sampled from a human donor with non-small cell lung cancer who had a partial response to radiotherapy plus ipilimumab. Sequenced here: peripheral blood, sampled from a patient treated with radiotherapy plus ipilimumab. CDR3 nucleotide sequence: TGCAGTGCGGAACTAGCGAATGAGCAGTTCTTC. Protein product: CSAELANEQFF.